This TCR beta chain stems from a study of quantifying T cell responses using KT2 cells (dated by TCRdb to 2017 to 2019). Describing the broader study: RNA was DNase-treated and reverse transcribed with TCR alpha and beta constant-region primers, mostly using SuperScript III. The efficiency of the T4 ligation step under optimum conditions was estimated to be greater than 9%. PCR2 was run as a SYBR Green qPCR and stopped at a predetermined fluorescence threshold to avoid over-amplification.

This clonotype has a handful of counts. Its antigen remains unidentified. Base qualities are not at hand, and no much larger clone is one base apart. A distance of 13 bases separates the germline ends of V and J, which lose 5 bases and 5 bases respectively. As encoded in the germline V gene (reference sequence), CDR1 is SSHAT while CDR2 is FNYEAQ. From its cysteine to its phenylalanine, the CDR3 spans 14 amino acids. Kept here is only the CDR3 DNA, which spans 42 bases and is read in frame from base 1. To test the sensitivity and accuracy of the pipeline, known numbers of KT2, a T cell clone whose TCR had already been sequenced, were spiked into unfractionated PBMC. A range of KT2-to-PBMC ratios was generated by mixing KT2 cells with a fixed number of PBMC. What the authors observed across the whole study: Saturation in the detection of KT2 sequences was observed at very high KT2 spike-in numbers. The numbers of KT2 alpha and beta sequences increased linearly with the number of input KT2 cells across several orders of magnitude. KT2 sequences were still detected at the lowest spike-in tested, roughly one KT2 cell per 100,000 PBMC. The study did not include a side-by-side comparison of this pipeline with other TCR sequencing techniques.

Library construction relied on UMI-ligation and nested PCR. A single-stranded oligonucleotide bearing the Illumina SP2 sequence and a UMI was ligated to the 3' end of the cDNA with T4 RNA ligase 1. PCR1 used around 4 cycles (98 degrees C 15 s, 69 degrees C 30 s, 72 degrees C 40 s), and the beta primer was an equimolar mix of RC1.1 and RC1.2 that covered TRBC1 and TRBC2. Starting at PCR2, the TCR alpha and beta chains were handled separately, and sample indices and Illumina adaptors were added. The UMI was composed of 12 random nucleotides, arranged as two hexamers separated by a spacer, and was positioned after an 8-base spacer. Libraries were sequenced on an Illumina MiSeq with v2 2x251 paired-end chemistry, typically about a dozen samples per run. To boost diversity, each sequencing library was supplemented with PhiX DNA at roughly 4.5-7%. On the study's bioinformatics: Raw reads were converted to FASTQ with bcl2fastq and demultiplexed by dual indices using Demultiplexor. Decombinator assigned V and J genes by tag matching, allowing a single base-pair mismatch. Using UMIs, Collapsinator corrected both sequencing errors and the frequency errors that come from PCR heterogeneity. CDR3Translator converted Decombinator identifiers into nucleotide sequence, translated that sequence into amino acids, and extracted CDR3 based on C- and N-terminal motifs. A cluster of KT2 sequences that shared one unique molecular identifier was counted as a single distinct KT2 TCR. TCRdb itself trimmed the public reads at Q25 with fastp, ran MiXCR and retained productive beta chains. Rows merge per CDR3 protein into single entries with the most common DNA and genes. These V and J calls rely on TCRdb rather than the paper's analysis. This sample comprises 40,000 to 55,000 distinct CDR3 sequences, around 10% of them detected only once. Roughly 10% of the sample belongs to the ten largest clones.

The material sequenced was PBMCs spiked with cells of the T cell clone KT2. This clonotype originated in a human donor. Here the chain combines TRBV7-7 and TRBJ2-1; TRBD2 is possibly the D segment (6 matching bases). The CDR3 is CASSRDGRDNEQFF. The DNA sequence reads TGTGCCAGCAGCCGGGACGGGAGAGACAATGAGCAGTTCTTC.